The clone carrying this T cell receptor beta chain was seen only a few times. Possible read error: a much larger clone is one base away. A second about 6 to 12 cycle PCR used barcoded and J-beta primers. TCRdb re-analysed the 5' RACE reads in MiXCR, keeping a single row per CDR3 protein. Here the sample spans fewer than 1.5 million distinct CDR3 sequences, around 39% being singletons. The data are from a study of blood T cells in healthy people across ages. The CDR3 is 12 amino acids. Per germline, CDR1 MNHNY and CDR2 SVGAGI (reference sequence). Trimming took off 2 bases at V and 4 bases at J, with 2 bases between the two ends.

This TCR was sampled from a woman aged 18-29 years in good health. The specimen was blood. The chain couples TRBV6-6 to TRBJ2-2, with D hard to call. CDR3 nucleotides: TGTGCCAGCAGTTACACCACCGGGGAGCTGTTTTTT. It encodes CASSYTTGELFF.